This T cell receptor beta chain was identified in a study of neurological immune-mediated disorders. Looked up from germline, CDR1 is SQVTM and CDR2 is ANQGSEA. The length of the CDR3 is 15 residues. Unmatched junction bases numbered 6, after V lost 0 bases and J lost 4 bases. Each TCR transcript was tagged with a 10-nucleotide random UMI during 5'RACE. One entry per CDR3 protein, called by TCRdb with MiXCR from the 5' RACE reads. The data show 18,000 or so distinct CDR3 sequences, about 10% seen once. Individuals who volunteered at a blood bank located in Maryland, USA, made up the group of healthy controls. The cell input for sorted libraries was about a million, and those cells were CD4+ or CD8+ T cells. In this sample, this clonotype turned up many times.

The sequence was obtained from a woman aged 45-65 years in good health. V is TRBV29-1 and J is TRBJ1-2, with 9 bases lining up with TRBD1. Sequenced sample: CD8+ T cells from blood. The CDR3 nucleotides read TGCAGCGTTGAAGAGGGACAGGGAACCCCCTATGGCTACACCTTC. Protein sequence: CSVEEGQGTPYGYTF.